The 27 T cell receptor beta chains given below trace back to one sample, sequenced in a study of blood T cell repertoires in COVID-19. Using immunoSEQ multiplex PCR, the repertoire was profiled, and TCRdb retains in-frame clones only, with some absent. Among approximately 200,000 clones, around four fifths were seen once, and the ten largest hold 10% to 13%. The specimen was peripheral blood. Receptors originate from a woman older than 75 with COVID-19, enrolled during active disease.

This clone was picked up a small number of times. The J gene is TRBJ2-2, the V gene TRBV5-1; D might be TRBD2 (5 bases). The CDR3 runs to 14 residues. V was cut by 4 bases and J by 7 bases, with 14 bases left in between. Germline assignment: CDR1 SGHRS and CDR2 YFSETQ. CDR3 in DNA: TGCGCCAGCAGCACAAGAGCCGGGATCGGGGAGCTGTTTTTT. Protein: CASSTRAGIGELFF.

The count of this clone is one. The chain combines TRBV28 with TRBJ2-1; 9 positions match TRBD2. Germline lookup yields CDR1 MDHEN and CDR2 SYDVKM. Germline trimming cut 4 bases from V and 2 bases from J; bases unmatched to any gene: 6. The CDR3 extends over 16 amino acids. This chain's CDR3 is CASSSPLAGAYNEQFF. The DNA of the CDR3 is TGTGCCAGCAGTTCCCCACTAGCGGGTGCCTACAATGAGCAGTTCTTC.

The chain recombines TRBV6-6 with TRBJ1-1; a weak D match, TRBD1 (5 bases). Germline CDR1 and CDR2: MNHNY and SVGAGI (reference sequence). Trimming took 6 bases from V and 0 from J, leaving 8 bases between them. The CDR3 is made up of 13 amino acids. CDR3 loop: CASRDNLNTEAFF. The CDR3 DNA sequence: TGTGCCAGCAGGGACAACCTGAACACTGAAGCTTTCTTT.

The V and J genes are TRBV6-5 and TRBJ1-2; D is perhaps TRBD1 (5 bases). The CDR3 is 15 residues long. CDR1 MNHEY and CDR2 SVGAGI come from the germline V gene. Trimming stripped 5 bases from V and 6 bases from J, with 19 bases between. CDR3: CASSHPGGNTDGYTF. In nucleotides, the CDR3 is TGTGCCAGCAGTCATCCGGGGGGGAACACGGATGGCTACACCTTC.

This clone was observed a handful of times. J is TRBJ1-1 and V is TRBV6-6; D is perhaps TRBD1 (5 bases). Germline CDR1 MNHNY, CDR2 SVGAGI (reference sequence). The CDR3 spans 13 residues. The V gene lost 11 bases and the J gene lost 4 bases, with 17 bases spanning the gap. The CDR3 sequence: CAGRRGVGTEAFF. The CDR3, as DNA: TGTGCCGGGCGGCGGGGGGTAGGCACTGAAGCTTTCTTT.

For the CDR3, the DNA is TGTGCCGCGAAAGGGGGCCCTCTAGATTCACCCCTCCACTTT. Translating gives CAAKGGPLDSPLHF. This chain uses TRBV6-6 with TRBJ1-6; 7 nucleotides line up with TRBD1. The CDR3 runs 14 residues. V dropped 11 bases and J dropped 8; count of bases not matched to a gene: 12. Germline CDR1 MNHNY, CDR2 SVGAGI (reference sequence).

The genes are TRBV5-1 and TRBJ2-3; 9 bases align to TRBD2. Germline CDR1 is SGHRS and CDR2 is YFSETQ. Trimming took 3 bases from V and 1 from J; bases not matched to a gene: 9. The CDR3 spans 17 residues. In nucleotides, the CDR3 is TGCGCCAGCAGCTCCTCTCGCGGGGGGGCCGGCACAGATACGCAGTATTTT. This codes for CASSSSRGGAGTDTQYF.

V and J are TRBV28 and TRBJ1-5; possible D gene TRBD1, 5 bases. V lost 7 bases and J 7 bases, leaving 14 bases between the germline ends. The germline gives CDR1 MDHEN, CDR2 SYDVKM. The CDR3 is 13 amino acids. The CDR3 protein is CASTHRGGQPQHF. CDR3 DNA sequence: TGTGCCAGCACCCATAGGGGTGGACAGCCCCAGCATTTT.

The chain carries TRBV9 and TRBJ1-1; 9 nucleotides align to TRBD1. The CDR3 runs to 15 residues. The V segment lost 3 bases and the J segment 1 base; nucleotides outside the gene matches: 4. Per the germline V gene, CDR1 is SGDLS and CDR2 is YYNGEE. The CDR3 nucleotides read TGTGCCAGCAGCGAGACAGGGGGGAGGAACACTGAAGCTTTCTTT. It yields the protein CASSETGGRNTEAFF.

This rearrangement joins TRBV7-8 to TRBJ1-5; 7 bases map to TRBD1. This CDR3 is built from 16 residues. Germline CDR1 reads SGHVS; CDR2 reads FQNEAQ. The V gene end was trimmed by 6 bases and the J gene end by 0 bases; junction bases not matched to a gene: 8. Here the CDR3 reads CASSSRTGSSNQPQHF. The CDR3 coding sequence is TGTGCCAGCAGTTCCAGGACAGGATCTAGCAATCAGCCCCAGCATTTT.

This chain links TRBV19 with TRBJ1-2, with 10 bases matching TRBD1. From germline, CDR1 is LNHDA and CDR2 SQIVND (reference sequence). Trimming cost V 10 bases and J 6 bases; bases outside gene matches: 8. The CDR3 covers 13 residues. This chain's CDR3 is CATLPGQGNGYTF. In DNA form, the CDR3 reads TGTGCCACACTACCGGGACAGGGGAATGGCTACACCTTC.

The CDR3 coding sequence is TGTGCCAGCAGACGTCTTCGGCGGGATAATGAAAAACTGTTTTTT. Translating it yields CASRRLRRDNEKLFF. The gene calls are TRBV5-6 and TRBJ1-4; D remains ambiguous. Germline loops: CDR1 SGHDT, CDR2 YYEEEE. This CDR3 has 15 residues. Trimming removed 5 bases at V and 4 bases at J, with 15 bases between.

This chain's CDR3 is CASSQVGAGTGGNYGYTF. Written as DNA, the CDR3 is TGTGCCAGCAGCCAAGTTGGAGCAGGGACAGGGGGAAACTATGGCTACACCTTC. V gene TRBV3-1 (or the pseudogene TRBV3-2) combines with J gene TRBJ1-2; 11 nucleotides align to TRBD1. Germline values: CDR1 LGHDT, CDR2 YNNKEL (reference sequence). Trimming took 1 base from V and 2 from J; bases not matched to a gene: 9. The CDR3 sequence is 18 residues long.

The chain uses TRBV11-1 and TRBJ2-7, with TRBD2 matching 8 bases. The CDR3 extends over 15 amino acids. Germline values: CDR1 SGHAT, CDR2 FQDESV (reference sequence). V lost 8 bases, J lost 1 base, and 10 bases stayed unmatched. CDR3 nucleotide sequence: TGTGCCAGCTCCCGGGAGGGGACTGCTTCCTACGAGCAGTACGTC. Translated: CASSREGTASYEQYV.

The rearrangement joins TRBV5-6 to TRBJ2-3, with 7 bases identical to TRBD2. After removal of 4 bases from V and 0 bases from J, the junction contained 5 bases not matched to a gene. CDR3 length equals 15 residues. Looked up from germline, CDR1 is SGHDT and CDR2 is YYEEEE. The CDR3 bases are TGTGCCAGCAGCCCACAAGCGGGGAGCACAGATACGCAGTATTTT. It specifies CASSPQAGSTDTQYF.

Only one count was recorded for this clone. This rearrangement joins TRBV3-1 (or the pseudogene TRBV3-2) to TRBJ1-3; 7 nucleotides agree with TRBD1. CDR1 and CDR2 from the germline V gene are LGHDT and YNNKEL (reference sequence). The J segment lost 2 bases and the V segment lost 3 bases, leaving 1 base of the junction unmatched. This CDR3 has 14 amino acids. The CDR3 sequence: CASSHRGAGNTIYF. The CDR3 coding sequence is TGTGCCAGCAGCCACAGGGGGGCTGGAAACACCATATATTTT.

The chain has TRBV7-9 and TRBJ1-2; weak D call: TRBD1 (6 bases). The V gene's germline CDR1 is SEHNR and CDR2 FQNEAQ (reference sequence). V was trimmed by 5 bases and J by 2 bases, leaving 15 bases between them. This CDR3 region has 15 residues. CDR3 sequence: CASSVMVGANYGYTF. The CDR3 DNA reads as TGTGCCAGCAGCGTTATGGTGGGGGCGAACTATGGCTACACCTTC.

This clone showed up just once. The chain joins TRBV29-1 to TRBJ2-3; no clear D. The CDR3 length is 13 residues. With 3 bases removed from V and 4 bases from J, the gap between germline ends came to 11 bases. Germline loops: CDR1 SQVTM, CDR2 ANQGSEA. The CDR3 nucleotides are TGCAGCGTTGATTTGGTAGCTTCAGATACGCAGTATTTT. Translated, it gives CSVDLVASDTQYF.

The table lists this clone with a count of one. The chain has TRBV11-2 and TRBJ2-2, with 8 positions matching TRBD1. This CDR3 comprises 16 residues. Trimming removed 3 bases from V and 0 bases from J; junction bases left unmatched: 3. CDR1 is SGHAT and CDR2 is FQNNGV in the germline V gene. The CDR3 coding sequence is TGTGCCAGCAGCTTGGGACAGGTCACGAACACCGGGGAGCTGTTTTTT. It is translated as CASSLGQVTNTGELFF.

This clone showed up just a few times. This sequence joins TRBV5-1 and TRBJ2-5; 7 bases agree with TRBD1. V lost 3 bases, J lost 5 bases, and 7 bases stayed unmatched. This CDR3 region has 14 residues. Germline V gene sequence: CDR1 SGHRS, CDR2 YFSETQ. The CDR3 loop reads CASSSGQAWETQYF. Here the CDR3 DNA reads TGCGCCAGCAGCTCCGGACAGGCCTGGGAGACCCAGTACTTC.

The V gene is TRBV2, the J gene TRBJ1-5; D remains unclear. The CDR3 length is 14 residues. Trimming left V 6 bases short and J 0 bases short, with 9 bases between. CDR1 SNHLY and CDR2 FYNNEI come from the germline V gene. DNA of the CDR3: TGTGCCAGCAGCAAGACAAATAGCAATCAGCCCCAGCATTTT. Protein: CASSKTNSNQPQHF.

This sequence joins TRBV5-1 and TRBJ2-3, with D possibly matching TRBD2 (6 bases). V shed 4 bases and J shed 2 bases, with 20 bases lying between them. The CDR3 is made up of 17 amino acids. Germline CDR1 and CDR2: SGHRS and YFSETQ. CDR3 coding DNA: TGCGCCAGCAGCGCAACCGGGACTTCCCGCCTCACAGATACGCAGTATTTT. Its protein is CASSATGTSRLTDTQYF. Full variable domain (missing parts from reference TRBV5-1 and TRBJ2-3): KAGVTQTPRYLIKTRGQQVTLSCSPISGHRSVSWYQQTPGQGLQFLFEYFSETQRNKGNFPGRFSGRQFSNSRSEMNVSTLELGDSALYLCASSATGTSRLTDTQYFGPGTRLTVL.

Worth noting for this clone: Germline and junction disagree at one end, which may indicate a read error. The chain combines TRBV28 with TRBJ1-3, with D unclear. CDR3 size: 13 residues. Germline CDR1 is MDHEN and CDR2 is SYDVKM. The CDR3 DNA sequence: TGTGCCAGCAGTTTGACCCGCGGAAGCACCATATATTTT. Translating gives CASSLTRGSTIYF.

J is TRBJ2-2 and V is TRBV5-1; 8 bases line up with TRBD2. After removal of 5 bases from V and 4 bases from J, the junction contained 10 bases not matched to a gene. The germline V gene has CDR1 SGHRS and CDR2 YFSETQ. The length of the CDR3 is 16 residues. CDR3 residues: CASRIGSSGITGELFF. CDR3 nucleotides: TGCGCCAGCAGGATCGGGAGTAGCGGGATCACCGGGGAGCTGTTTTTT.

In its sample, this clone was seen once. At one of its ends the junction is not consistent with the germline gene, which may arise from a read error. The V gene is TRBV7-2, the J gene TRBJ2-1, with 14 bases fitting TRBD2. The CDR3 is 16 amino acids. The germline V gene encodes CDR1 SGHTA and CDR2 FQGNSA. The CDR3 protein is CASSLATGTSGGPPLF. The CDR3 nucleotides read TGTGCCAGCAGCTTAGCGACCGGGACTAGCGGGGGTCCCCCCCTCTTC.

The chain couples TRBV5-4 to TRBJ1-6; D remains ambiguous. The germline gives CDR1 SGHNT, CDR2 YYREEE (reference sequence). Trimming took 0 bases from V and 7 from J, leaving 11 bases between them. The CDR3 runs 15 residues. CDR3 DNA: TGTGCCAGCAGCTTGGGCGGCAGAAGAAATTCACCCCTCCACTTT. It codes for CASSLGGRRNSPLHF.

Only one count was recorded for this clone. The CDR3: CAISDSGGRYNEQFF. In nucleotides, the CDR3 is TGTGCCATCAGTGATAGCGGGGGGCGCTACAATGAGCAGTTCTTC. V and J are TRBV10-3 and TRBJ2-1, with 10 bases aligning to TRBD2. The V and J ends lost 3 bases and 3 bases, in that order; junction bases with no gene match: 2. The CDR3 has 15 residues. From germline, CDR1 is ENHRY and CDR2 SYGVKD.